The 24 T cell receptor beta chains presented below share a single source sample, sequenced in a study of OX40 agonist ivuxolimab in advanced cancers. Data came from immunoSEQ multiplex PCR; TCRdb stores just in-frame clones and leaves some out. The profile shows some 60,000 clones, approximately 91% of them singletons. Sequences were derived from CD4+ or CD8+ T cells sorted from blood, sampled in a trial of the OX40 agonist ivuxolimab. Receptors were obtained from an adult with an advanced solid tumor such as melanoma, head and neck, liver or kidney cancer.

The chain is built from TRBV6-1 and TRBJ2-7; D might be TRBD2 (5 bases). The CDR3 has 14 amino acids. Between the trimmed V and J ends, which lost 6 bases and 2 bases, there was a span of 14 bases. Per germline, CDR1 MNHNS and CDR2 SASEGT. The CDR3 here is CASSLGDSPYEQYF. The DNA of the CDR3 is TGTGCCAGCAGCCTGGGAGACTCCCCCTACGAGCAGTACTTC.

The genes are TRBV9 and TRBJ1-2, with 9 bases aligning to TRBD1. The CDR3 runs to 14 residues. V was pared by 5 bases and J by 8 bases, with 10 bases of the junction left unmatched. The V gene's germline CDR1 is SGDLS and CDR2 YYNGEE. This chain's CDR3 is CASSRGTGPGGYTF. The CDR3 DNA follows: TGTGCCAGCAGTAGGGGGACAGGGCCAGGCGGCTACACCTTC.

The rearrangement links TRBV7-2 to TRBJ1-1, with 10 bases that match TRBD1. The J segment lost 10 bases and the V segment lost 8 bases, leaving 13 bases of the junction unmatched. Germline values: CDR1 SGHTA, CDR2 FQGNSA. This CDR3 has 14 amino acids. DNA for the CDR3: TGTGCCAGCGGAAACCGGGACAGGGGCTTCGTAGCTTTCTTT. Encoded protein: CASGNRDRGFVAFF.

This CDR3 is CASREAGRETQYF. CDR3 nucleotides: TGTGCCAGCAGAGAGGCGGGGCGGGAGACCCAGTACTTC. The genes are TRBV25-1 and TRBJ2-5, with D maybe TRBD2 (6 bases). V lost 6 bases and J 5 bases, leaving 13 bases between the germline ends. Germline CDR1 and CDR2: MGHDK and SYGVNS. The CDR3 has 13 residues.

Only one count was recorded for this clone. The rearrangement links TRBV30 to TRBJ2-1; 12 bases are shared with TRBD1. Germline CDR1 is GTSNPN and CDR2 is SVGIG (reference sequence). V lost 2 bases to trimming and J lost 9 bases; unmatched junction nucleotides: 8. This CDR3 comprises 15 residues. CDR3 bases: TGTGCCTGGAGTTTCGGGACAGGGGGCCCCGGTGAGCAGTTCTTC. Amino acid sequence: CAWSFGTGGPGEQFF.

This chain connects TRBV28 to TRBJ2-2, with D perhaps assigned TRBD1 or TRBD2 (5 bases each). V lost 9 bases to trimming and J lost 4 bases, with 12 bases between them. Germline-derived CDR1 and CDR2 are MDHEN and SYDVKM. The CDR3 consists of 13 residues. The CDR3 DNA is TGTGCCAGTATAAAAGGGACCACCGGGGAGCTGTTTTTT. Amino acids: CASIKGTTGELFF.

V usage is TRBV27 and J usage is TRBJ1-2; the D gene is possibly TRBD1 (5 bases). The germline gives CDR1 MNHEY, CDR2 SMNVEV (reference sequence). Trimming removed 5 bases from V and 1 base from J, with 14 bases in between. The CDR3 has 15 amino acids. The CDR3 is CASSGTFGGNYGYTF. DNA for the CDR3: TGTGCCAGCAGTGGGACCTTCGGAGGTAACTATGGCTACACCTTC.

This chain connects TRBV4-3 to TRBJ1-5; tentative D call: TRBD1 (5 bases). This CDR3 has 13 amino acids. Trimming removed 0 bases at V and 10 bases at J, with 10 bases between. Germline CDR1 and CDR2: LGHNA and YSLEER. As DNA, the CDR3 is TGCGCCAGCAGCCAAGATCGGGGCCTACCCCAGCATTTT. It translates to CASSQDRGLPQHF.

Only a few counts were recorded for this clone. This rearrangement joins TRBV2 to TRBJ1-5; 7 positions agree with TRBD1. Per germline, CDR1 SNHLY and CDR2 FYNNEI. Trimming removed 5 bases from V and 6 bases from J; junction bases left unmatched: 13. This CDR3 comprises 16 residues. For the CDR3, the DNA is TGTGCCAGCAGTCCATGGGAGGGGGCCCTCGGTCAGCCCCAGCATTTT. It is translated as CASSPWEGALGQPQHF.

In nucleotides, the CDR3 is TGTGCCAGCAGCGGCACCGGGGCCAGCTCCTACGAGCAGTACTTC. It is translated as CASSGTGASSYEQYF. This chain connects TRBV6-1 to TRBJ2-7, with D perhaps being TRBD1 or TRBD2 (5 bases each). CDR1 is MNHNS, CDR2 SASEGT, per germline. Trimming took off 6 bases at V and 0 bases at J, with 15 bases between the two ends. CDR3 size: 15 residues.

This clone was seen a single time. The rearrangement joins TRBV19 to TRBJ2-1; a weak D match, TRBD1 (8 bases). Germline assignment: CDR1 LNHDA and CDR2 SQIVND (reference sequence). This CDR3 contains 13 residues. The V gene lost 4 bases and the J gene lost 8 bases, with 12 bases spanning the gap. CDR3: CASSKQGGDEQFF. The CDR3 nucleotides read TGTGCCAGTAGTAAACAGGGGGGGGATGAGCAGTTCTTC.

The DNA of the CDR3 is TGTGCCAGCCTCGGGAGAGCTGAAGCTTTCTTT. This codes for CASLGRAEAFF. The V call is TRBV5-8, the J call TRBJ1-1; D is uncertain. The CDR3 consists of 11 residues. Germline V gives CDR1 SGHTS, CDR2 YDEGEE. V was trimmed by 7 bases and J by 6 bases, leaving 10 bases between them.

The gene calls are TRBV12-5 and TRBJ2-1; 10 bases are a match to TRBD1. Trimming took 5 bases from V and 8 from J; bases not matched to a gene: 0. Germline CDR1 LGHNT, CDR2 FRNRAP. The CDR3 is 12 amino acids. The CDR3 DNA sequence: TGTGCTAGTGGTGGGACAGGGGATGAGCAGTTCTTC. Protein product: CASGGTGDEQFF.

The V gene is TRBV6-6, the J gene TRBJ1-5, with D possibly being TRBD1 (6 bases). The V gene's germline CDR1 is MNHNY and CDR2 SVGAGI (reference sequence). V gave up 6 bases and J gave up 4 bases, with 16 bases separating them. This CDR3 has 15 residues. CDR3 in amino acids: CASSPGQRENQPQHF. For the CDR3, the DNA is TGTGCCAGCAGCCCCGGACAGAGGGAGAATCAGCCCCAGCATTTT.

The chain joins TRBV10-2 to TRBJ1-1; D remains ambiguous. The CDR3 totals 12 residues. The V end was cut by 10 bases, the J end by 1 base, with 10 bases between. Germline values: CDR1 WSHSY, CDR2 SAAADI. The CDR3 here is CATRSPNTEAFF. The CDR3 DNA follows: TGCGCCACCAGAAGTCCGAACACTGAAGCTTTCTTT.

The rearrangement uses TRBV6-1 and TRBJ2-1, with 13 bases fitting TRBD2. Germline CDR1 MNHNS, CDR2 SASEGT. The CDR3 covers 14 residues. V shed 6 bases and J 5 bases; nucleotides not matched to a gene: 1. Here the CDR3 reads CASRGLAGDNEQFF. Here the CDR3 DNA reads TGTGCCAGCAGAGGACTAGCGGGAGACAATGAGCAGTTCTTC.

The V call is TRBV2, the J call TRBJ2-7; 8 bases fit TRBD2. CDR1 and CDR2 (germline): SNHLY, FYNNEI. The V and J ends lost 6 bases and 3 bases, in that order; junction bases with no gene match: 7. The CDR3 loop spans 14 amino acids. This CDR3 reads CASRGTRLHYEQYF. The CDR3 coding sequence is TGTGCCAGCAGGGGGACTAGGCTCCACTACGAGCAGTACTTC.

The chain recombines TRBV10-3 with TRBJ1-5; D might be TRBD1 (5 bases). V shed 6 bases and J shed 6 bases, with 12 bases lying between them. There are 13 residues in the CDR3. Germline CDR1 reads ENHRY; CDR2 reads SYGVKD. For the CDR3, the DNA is TGTGCCATCAGGGGACGAGAGAGTCAGCCCCAGCATTTT. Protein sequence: CAIRGRESQPQHF.

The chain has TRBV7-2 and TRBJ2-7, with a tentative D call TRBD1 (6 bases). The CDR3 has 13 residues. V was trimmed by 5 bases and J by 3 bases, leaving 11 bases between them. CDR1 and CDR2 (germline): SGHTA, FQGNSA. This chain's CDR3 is CASSTDRNYEQYF. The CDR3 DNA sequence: TGTGCCAGCAGCACAGACAGGAACTACGAGCAGTACTTC.

CDR3 nucleotides: TGTGCCATCAGTTCGGGGGGGTTCTACAATGAGCAGTTCTTC. Its protein product is CAISSGGFYNEQFF. The chain uses TRBV10-3 and TRBJ2-1; 8 bases are a match to TRBD2. J was trimmed by 3 bases and V by 5 bases; bases with no gene match: 3. Germline loops: CDR1 ENHRY, CDR2 SYGVKD. The CDR3 contains 14 residues.

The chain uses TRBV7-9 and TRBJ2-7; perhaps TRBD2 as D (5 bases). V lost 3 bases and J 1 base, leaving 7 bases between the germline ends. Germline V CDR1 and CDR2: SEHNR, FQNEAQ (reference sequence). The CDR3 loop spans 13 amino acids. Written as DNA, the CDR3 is TGTGCCAGCAGCTTCCCGGGATCCTACGAGCAGTACTTC. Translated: CASSFPGSYEQYF.

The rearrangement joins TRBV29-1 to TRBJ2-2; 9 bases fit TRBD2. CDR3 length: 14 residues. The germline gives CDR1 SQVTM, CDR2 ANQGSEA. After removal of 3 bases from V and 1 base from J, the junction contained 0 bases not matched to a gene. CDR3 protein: CSVETSGNTGELFF. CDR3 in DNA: TGCAGCGTTGAGACTAGCGGGAACACCGGGGAGCTGTTTTTT.

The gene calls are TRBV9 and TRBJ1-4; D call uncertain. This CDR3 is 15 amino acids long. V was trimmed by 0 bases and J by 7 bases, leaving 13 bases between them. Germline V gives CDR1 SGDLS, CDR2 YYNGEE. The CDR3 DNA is TGTGCCAGCAGCGTAGATGGAGTCAGTTCTGAAAAACTGTTTTTT. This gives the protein CASSVDGVSSEKLFF. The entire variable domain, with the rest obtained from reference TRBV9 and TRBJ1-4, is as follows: DSGVTQTPKHLITATGQRVTLRCSPRSGDLSVYWYQQSLDQGLQFLIQYYNGEERAKGNILERFSAQQFPDLHSELNLSSLELGDSALYFCASSVDGVSSEKLFFGSGTQLSVL.

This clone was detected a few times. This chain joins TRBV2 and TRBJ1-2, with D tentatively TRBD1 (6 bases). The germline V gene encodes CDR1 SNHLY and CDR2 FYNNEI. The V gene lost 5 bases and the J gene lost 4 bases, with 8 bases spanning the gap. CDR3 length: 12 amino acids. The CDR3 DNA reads TGTGCCAGCAGTATGGACAGCTATGGCTACACCTTC. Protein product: CASSMDSYGYTF.